This TCR beta chain was sequenced in a study of post-analysis software for immune sequencing data. General study points: With TRBV5-6, TRBV5-1 and TRBV20-1 included, about five TRBV segments were more frequent in patients than in controls.

In regard to this clonotype: Its antigen is still unknown.

cDNA libraries for TCR beta contained unique molecular identifiers. TCRdb ran MiXCR on the PCR reads and lists one entry per CDR3 protein. The sample includes more than 500,000 distinct CDR3 sequences, approximately 34% seen only once; the top ten take 4.5% to 7.5%. The CDR3 length is 15 residues. Germline V CDR1 and CDR2: MNHNS, SASEGT. The specimen sequenced was blood. The V call is TRBV6-1, the J call TRBJ2-1, with D possibly matching TRBD2 (6 bases). TRBJ2-7 explains the end of the DNA better; the J call may be wrong. This TCR was recovered from a girl under 18 with multiple sclerosis. CDR3: CASSERVSSYNEQYF. The CDR3 nucleotides are TGTGCCAGCAGCGAGCGGGTAAGCTCCTACAATGAGCAGTACTTC.